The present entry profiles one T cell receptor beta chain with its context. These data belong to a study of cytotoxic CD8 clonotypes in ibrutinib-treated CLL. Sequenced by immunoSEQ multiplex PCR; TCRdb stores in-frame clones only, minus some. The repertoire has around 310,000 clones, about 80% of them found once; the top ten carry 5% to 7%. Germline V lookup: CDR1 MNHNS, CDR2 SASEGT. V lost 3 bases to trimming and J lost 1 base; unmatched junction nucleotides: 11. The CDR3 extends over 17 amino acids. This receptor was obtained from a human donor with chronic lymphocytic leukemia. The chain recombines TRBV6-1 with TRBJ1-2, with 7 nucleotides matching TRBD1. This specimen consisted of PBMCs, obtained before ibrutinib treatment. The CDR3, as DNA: TGTGCCAGCAGTGACCTCCCGACAGGGCAAATTAACTATGGCTACACCTTC. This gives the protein CASSDLPTGQINYGYTF.